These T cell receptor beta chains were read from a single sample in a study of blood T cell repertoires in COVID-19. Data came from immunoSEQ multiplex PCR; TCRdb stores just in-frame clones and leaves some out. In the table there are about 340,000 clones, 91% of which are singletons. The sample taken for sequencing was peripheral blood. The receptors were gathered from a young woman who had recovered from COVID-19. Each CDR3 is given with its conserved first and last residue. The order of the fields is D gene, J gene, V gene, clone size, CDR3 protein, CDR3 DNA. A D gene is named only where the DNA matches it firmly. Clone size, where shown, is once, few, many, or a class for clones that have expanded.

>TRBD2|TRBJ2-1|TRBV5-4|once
CASIGTTVDEQFF
TGTGCCAGCATCGGGACTACTGTCGATGAGCAGTTCTTC
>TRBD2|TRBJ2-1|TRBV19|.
CASRGLAGGISSYNEQFF
TGTGCCAGTAGAGGACTAGCGGGAGGGATTAGCTCCTACAATGAGCAGTTCTTC
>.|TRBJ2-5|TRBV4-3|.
CASSAGRTQPAQETQYF
TGCGCCAGCAGCGCGGGAAGAACACAACCGGCTCAAGAGACCCAGTACTTC
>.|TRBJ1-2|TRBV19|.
CASFKGGFSGNYGYTF
TGTGCCAGTTTTAAGGGAGGTTTTTCTGGTAACTATGGCTACACCTTC
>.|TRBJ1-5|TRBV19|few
CASKGKDWLNQPQHF
TGTGCCAGTAAAGGAAAGGACTGGCTCAATCAGCCCCAGCATTTT
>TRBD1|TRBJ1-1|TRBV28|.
CASPPRTGGTEAFF
TGTGCCAGCCCTCCCAGGACAGGGGGGACTGAAGCTTTCTTT
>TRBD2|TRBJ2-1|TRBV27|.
CASSLLAMGTSGAEQFF
TGTGCCAGCAGTTTATTGGCGATGGGGACTAGCGGGGCAGAGCAGTTCTTC
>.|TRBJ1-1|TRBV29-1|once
CSVEAGAGNTEAFF
TGCAGCGTTGAAGCGGGAGCCGGGAACACTGAAGCTTTCTTT
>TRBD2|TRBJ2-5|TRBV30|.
CAWGLAQETQYF
TGTGCCTGGGGACTAGCGCAAGAGACCCAGTACTTC
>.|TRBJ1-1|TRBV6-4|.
CASSDGPNTEAFF
TGTGCCAGCAGTGACGGGCCGAACACTGAAGCTTTCTTT
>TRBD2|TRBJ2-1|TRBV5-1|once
CASSPRLAGGYIEQFF
TGCGCCAGCAGCCCAAGACTAGCGGGAGGTTACATTGAGCAGTTCTTC
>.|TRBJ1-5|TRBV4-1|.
CASSHSDSSNQPQHF
TGCGCCAGCAGCCATTCCGACAGTAGCAATCAGCCCCAGCATTTT
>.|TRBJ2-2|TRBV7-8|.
CASRRGGRNTGELFF
TGTGCCAGCAGAAGAGGCGGAAGGAACACCGGGGAGCTGTTTTTT
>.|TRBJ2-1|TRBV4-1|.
CASSQTPGTHNEQFF
TGCGCCAGCAGCCAAACCCCCGGGACTCACAATGAGCAGTTCTTC
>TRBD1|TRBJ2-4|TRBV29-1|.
CSVTDRGLFRNIQYF
TGCAGCGTGACGGACAGGGGGTTATTCAGAAACATTCAGTACTTC
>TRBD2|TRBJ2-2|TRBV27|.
CASGRLAVNTGELFF
TGTGCCAGCGGTCGACTAGCGGTTAACACCGGGGAGCTGTTTTTT
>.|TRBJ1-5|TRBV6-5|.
CASSPRQNSNQPQHF
TGTGCCAGCAGTCCCCGACAGAATAGCAATCAGCCCCAGCATTTT
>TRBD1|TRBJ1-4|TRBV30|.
CAWSTGQAARKLFF
TGTGCCTGGAGTACCGGACAGGCCGCCCGGAAACTGTTTTTT
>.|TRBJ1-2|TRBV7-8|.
CASSSAGGGSYGYTF
TGTGCCAGCAGCTCCGCGGGGGGAGGGAGCTATGGCTACACCTTC
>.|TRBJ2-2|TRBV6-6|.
CASSPRTTNTGELFF
TGTGCCAGCAGCCCCAGGACTACGAACACCGGGGAGCTGTTTTTT
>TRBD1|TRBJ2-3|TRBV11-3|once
CASMGQGTDTQYF
TGTGCCAGCATGGGACAGGGGACAGATACGCAGTATTTT
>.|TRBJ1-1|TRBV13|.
CASSLSGGGVAPLGTEAFF
TGTGCCAGCAGCCTATCCGGCGGGGGGGTCGCTCCGTTGGGCACTGAAGCTTTCTTT